This entry features one T cell receptor beta chain sequence. These data are taken from a study of shared clonotypes between healthy human individuals. Deletions cut 3 bases from V and 4 bases from J, with 15 bases between. This CDR3 is built from 15 residues. CDR1 is MDHEN and CDR2 is SYDVKM in the germline V gene. Some clones are missing from TCRdb's copy, which holds only in-frame ones; the method was immunoSEQ multiplex PCR. The top ten hold about 1.7% of the sample, which has approximately 740,000 clones, roughly 70% seen once. V gene TRBV28 combines with J gene TRBJ1-1; D may be TRBD1 (5 bases). The sequenced sample was memory CD4+ T cells sorted from blood. As to subset: CD45RA-negative fraction. The receptor's source is a woman between 25 and 40 years old in good health. The DNA of the CDR3 is TGTGCCAGCAGTTTGGCCGGGACTGGGGCCACTGAAGCTTTCTTT. As protein: CASSLAGTGATEAFF.